This T cell receptor (beta chain) was observed in a study of cytomegalovirus exposure and HLA in healthy donors. General study points: For TCR beta chains, V- and J-gene trimming was later linked to a missense DCLRE1C variant.

V dropped 11 bases and J dropped 0; count of bases not matched to a gene: 5. This CDR3 is 14 amino acids long. Germline CDR1 and CDR2: MNHNS and SASEGT. Concerning this clone itself: The target antigen is unknown.

PCR primers comprised 60 Vbeta and 13 Jbeta primers. Only in-frame clones appear in the TCRdb table, and some are missing; sequencing was by immunoSEQ multiplex PCR. The sample shows some 190,000 clones, 65% to 85% of them seen only once. The specimen was PBMCs. The source of this sequence is a young woman in good health and CMV-seronegative. The gene calls are TRBV6-1 and TRBJ2-3; 10 bases match TRBD1. In DNA, the CDR3 is TGTGCCGCGCGGGACAGGGGTAGCACAGATACGCAGTATTTT. Its protein product is CAARDRGSTDTQYF.